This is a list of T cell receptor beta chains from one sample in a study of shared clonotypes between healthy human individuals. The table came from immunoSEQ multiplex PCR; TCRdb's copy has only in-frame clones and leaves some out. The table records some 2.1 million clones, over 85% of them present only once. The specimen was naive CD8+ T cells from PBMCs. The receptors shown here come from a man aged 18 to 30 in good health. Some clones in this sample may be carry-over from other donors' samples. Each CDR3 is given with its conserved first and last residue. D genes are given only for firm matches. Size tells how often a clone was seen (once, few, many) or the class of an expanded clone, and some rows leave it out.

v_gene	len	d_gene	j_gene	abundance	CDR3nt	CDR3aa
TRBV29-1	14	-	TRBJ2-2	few	TGCAGCGTTGATCTAACTAGCACGCCCGGGGAGCTGTTTTTT	CSVDLTSTPGELFF
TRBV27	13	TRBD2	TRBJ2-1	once	TGTGCCAGCACACCGACCGGGAGGGATGAGCAGTTCTTC	CASTPTGRDEQFF
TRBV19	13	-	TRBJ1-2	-	TGTGCCAGTAGAAGGGGCGGCGACTATGGCTACACCTTC	CASRRGGDYGYTF
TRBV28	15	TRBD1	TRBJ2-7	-	TGTGCCAGCACCCTAACGGGGACAGCCTCCTACGAGCAGTACTTC	CASTLTGTASYEQYF
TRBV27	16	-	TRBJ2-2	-	TGTGCCAGCAGTCCCATACTAGTTGCGGGGACCGGGGAGCTGTTTTTT	CASSPILVAGTGELFF
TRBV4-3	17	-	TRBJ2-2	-	TGCGCCAGCAGCCAAGATCGGGGGTTAAGGGAACCCGGGGAGCTGTTTTTT	CASSQDRGLREPGELFF
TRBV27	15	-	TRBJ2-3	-	TGTGCCAGCAGTTTTGCGGGATTTAGCACAGATACGCAGTATTTT	CASSFAGFSTDTQYF
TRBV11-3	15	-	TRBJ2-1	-	TGTGCCAGCAGCTTAGGAAGGGAAGGCTACAATGAGCAGTTCTTC	CASSLGREGYNEQFF
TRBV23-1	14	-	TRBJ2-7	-	TGCGCCTTCACGACCGGGCCCAGGCTCTACGAGCAGTACTTC	CAFTTGPRLYEQYF
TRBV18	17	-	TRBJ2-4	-	TGTGCCAGCTCACCAGGGTCATCCGAATTAGCCAAAAACATTCAGTACTTC	CASSPGSSELAKNIQYF
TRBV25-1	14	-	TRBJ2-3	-	TGTGCCAGCAGTGAGGACAGATACACAGATACGCAGTATTTT	CASSEDRYTDTQYF
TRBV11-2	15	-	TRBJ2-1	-	TGTGCCAGCAGCTTCCCAGATCAGGGGAGCGATGAGCAGTTCTTC	CASSFPDQGSDEQFF
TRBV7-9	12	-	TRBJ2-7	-	TGTGCCAGCAGCCCGGGACATCCCGAGCAGTACTTC	CASSPGHPEQYF
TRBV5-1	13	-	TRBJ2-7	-	TGCGCCAGCAGCTTGGAATCGGCCCACGAGCAGTACTTC	CASSLESAHEQYF
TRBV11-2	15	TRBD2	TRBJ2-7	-	TGTGCCAGCAGCTTTTTCGGAGCGGGAGCGTACGAGCAGTACTTC	CASSFFGAGAYEQYF
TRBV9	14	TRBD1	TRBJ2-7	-	TGTGCCAGCAGCGCGGGACAGATCTCGGGAGAGCAGTACTTC	CASSAGQISGEQYF
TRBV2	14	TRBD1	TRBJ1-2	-	TGTGCCAGCAGTGGGACAGGGGGTAGTTCTGGCTACACCTTC	CASSGTGGSSGYTF
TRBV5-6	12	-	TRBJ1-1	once	TGTGCCAGCAGCAGTCTAAGGGAAGAAGCTTTCTTT	CASSSLREEAFF
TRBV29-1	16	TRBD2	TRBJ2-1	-	TGCAGCGTTGAAGGGGCTAGCGGACTTACCTACAATGAGCAGTTCTTC	CSVEGASGLTYNEQFF
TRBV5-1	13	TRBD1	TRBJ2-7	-	TGCGCCAGCAGTTTCGGGACAGCCTACGAGCAGTACTTC	CASSFGTAYEQYF
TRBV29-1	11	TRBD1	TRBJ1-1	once	TGCAGCTTGGGACAGGGCACTGAAGCTTTCTTT	CSLGQGTEAFF
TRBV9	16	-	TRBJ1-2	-	TGTGCCAGCAGCGTAGGCAAGACTGATATCAACTATGGCTACACCTTC	CASSVGKTDINYGYTF
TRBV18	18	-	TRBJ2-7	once	TGTGCCAGCTCACCATACTTGAACTTAGCGGAGGGGCAGGACGAGCAGTACTTC	CASSPYLNLAEGQDEQYF
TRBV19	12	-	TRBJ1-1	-	TGTGCCAGTAACTGGGACGACACTGAAGCTTTCTTT	CASNWDDTEAFF
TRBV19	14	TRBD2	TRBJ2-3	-	TGTGCCAGTACGAGCGGGAGATCCGCAGATACGCAGTATTTT	CASTSGRSADTQYF
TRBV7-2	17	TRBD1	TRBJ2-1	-	TGTGCCAGCAGCTTATCGACAGGGGGCTTCTCCTACAATGAGCAGTTCTTC	CASSLSTGGFSYNEQFF
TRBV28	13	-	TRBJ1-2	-	TGTGCCAGCTATCAGAGGGGGTCAGATGGCTACACCTTC	CASYQRGSDGYTF